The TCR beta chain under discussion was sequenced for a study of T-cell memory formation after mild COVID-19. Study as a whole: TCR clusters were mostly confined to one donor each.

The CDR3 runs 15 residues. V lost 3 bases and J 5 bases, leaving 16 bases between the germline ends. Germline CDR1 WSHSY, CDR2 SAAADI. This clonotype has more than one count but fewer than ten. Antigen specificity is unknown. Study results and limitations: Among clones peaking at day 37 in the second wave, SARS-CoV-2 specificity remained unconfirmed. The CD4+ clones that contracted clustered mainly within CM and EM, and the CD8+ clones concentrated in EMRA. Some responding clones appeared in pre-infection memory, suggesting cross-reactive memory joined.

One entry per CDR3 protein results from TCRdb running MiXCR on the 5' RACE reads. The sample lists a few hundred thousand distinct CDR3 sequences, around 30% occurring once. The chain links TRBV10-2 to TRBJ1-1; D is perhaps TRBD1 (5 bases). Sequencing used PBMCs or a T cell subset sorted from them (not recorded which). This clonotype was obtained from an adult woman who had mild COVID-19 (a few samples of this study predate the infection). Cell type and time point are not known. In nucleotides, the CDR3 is TGCGCCAGCAGTGATTCCTTTTGGGGGGGAACTGAAGCTTTCTTT. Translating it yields CASSDSFWGGTEAFF.